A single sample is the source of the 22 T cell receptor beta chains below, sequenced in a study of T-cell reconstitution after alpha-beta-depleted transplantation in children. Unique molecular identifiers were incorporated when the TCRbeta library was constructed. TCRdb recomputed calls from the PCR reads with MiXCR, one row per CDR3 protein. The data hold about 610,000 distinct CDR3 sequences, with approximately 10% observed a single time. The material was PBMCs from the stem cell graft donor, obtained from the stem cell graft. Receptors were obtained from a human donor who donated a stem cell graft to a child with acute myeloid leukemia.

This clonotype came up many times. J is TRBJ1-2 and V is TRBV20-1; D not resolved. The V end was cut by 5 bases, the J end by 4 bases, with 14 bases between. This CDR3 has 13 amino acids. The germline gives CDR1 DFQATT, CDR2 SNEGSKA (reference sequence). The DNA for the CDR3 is TGCAGTGCTTCCGACACGGACGTCTATGGCTACACCTTC. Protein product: CSASDTDVYGYTF.

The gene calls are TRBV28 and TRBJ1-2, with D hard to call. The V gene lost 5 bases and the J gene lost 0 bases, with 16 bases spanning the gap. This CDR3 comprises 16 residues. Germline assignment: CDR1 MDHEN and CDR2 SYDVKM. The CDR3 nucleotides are TGTGCCAGCAGTCCGCGTTGGGCAGGATCTAACTATGGCTACACCTTC. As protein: CASSPRWAGSNYGYTF.

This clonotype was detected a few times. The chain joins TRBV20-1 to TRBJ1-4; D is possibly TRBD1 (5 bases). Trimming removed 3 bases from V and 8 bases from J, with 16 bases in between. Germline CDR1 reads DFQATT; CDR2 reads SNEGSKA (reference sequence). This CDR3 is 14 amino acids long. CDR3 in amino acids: CSARADSRGEKLFF. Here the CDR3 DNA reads TGCAGTGCTAGGGCCGACTCTCGGGGGGAAAAACTGTTTTTT.

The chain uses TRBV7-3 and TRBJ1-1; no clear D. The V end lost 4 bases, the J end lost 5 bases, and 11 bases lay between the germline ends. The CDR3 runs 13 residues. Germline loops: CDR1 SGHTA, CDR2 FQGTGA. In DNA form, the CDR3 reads TGTGCCAGCAGCTCGTCGATTCGGACTGAAGCTTTCTTT. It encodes CASSSSIRTEAFF. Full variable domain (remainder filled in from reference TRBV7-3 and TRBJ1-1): GAGVSQTPSNKVTEKGKYVELRCDPISGHTALYWYRQSLGQGPEFLIYFQGTGAADDSGLPNDRFFAVRPEGSVSTLKIQRTERGDSAVYLCASSSSIRTEAFFGQGTRLTVV.

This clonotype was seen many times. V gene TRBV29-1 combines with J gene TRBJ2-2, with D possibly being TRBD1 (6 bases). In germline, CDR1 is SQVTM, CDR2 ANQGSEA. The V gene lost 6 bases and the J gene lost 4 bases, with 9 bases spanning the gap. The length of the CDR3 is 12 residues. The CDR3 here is CSVARGTGELFF. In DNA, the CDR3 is TGCAGCGTAGCCAGGGGCACCGGGGAGCTGTTTTTT.

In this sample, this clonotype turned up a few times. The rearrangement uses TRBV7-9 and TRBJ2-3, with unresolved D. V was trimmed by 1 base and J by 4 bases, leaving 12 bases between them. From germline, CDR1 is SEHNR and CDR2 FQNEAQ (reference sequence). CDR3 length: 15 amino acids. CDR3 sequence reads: CASSLDRPTSDTQYF. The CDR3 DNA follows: TGTGCCAGCAGCTTAGACCGACCTACATCAGATACGCAGTATTTT.

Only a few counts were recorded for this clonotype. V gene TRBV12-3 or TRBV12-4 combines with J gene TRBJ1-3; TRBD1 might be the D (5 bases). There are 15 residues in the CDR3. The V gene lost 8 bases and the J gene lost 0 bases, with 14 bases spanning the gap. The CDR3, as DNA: TGTGCCAGCGCCGGGGGAGGGACCTCTGGAAACACCATATATTTT. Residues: CASAGGGTSGNTIYF.

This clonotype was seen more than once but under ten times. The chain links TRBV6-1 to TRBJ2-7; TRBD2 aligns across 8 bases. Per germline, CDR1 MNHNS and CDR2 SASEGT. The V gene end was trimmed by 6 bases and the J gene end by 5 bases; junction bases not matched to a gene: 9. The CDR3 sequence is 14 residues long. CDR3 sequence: CASSPLTSAHEQYF. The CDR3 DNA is TGTGCCAGCAGCCCCTTGACTAGCGCCCACGAGCAGTACTTC.

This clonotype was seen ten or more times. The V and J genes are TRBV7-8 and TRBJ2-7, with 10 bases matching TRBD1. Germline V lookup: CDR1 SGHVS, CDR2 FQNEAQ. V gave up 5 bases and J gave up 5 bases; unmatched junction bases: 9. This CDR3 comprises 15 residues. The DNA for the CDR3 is TGTGCCAGCAGCCACCGGGACAGGGGTCCCCACGAGCAGTACTTC. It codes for CASSHRDRGPHEQYF.

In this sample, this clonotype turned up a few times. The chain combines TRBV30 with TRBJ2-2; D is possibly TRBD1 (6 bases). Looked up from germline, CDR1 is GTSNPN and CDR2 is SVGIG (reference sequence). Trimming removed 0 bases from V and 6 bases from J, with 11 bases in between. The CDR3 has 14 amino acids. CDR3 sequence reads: CAWSVTGRSGELFF. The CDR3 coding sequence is TGTGCCTGGAGTGTTACAGGGCGGTCCGGGGAGCTGTTTTTT.

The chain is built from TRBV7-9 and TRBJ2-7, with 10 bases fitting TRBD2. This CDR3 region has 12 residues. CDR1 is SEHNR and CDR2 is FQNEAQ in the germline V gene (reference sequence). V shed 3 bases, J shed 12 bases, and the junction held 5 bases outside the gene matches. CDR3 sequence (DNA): TGTGCCAGCAGCTTCGAACTAGCGGGACTGTACTTC. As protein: CASSFELAGLYF.

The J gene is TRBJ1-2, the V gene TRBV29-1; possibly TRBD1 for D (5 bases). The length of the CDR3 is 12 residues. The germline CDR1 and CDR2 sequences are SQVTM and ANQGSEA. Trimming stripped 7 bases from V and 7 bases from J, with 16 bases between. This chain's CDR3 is CSGRESGPGYTF. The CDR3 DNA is TGCAGCGGAAGGGAGTCAGGGCCTGGCTACACCTTC. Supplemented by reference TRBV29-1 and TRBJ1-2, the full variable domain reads SAVISQKPSRDICQRGTSLTIQCQVDSQVTMMFWYRQQPGQSLTLIATANQGSEATYESGFVIDKFPISRPNLTFSTLTVSNMSPEDSSIYLCSGRESGPGYTFGSGTRLTVV.

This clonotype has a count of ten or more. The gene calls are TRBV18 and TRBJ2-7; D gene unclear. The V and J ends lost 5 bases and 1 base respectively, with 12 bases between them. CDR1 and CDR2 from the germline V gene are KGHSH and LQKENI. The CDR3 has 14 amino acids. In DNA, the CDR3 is TGTGCCAGCTCAGTTGGTGCGCAATCCTACGAGCAGTACTTC. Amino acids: CASSVGAQSYEQYF.

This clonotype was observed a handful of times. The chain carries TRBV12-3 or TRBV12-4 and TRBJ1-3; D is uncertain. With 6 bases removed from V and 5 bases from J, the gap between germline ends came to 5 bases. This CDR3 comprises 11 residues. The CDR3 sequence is CASSSRNTIYF. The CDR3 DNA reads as TGTGCCAGCAGCTCAAGAAACACCATATATTTT.

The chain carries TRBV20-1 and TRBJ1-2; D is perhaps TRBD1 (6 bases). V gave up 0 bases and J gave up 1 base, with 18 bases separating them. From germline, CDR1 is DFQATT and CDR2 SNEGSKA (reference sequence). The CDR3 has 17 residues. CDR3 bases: TGCAGTGCTAGAGAGACTCCACAGGGACTCTTTAACTATGGCTACACCTTC. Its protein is CSARETPQGLFNYGYTF.

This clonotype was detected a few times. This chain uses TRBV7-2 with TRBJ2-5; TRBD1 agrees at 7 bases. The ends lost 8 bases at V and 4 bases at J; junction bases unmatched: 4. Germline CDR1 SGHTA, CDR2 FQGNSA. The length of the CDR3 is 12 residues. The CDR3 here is CASAPGGETQYF. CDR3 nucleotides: TGTGCCAGCGCCCCAGGGGGAGAGACCCAGTACTTC.

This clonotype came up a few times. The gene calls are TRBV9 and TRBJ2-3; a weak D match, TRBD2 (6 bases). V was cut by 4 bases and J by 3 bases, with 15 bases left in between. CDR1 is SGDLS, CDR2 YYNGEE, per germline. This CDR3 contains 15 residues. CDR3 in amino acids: CASSYLGLSTDTQYF. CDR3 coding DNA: TGTGCCAGCAGCTATTTGGGACTTTCTACAGATACGCAGTATTTT.

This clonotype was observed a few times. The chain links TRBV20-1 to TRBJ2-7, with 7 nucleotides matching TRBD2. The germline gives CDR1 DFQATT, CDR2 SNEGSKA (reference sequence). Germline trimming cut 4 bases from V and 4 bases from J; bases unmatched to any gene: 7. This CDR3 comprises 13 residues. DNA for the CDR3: TGCAGTGCTAAGGCGGGAGTAACGTACGAGCAGTACTTC. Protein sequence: CSAKAGVTYEQYF.

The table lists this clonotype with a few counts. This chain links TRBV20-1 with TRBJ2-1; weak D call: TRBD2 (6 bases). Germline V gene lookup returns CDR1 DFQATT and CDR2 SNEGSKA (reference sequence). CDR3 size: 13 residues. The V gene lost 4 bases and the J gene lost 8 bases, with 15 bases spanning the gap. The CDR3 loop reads CSATGLPLDEQFF. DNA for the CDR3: TGCAGTGCTACCGGACTACCATTGGATGAGCAGTTCTTC.

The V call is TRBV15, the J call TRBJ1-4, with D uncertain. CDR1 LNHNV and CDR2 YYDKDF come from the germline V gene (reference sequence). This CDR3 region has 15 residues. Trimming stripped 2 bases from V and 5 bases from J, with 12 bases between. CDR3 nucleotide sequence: TGTGCCACCAGCAGACCGGCCGGAACAAATGAAAAACTGTTTTTT. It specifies CATSRPAGTNEKLFF. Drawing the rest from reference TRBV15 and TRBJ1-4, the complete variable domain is DAMVIQNPRYQVTQFGKPVTLSCSQTLNHNVMYWYQQKSSQAPKLLFHYYDKDFNNEADTPDNFQSRRPNTSFCFLDIRSPGLGDTAMYLCATSRPAGTNEKLFFGSGTQLSVL.

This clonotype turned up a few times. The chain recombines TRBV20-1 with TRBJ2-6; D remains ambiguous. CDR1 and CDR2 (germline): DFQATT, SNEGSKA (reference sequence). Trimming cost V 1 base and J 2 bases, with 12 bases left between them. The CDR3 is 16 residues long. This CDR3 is CSARGLVRAGANVLTF. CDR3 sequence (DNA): TGCAGTGCTAGAGGGTTGGTTCGGGCTGGGGCCAACGTCCTGACTTTC.

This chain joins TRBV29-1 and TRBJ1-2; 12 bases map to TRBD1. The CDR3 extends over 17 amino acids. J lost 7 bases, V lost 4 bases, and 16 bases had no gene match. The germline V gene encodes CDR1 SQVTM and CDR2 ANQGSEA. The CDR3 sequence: CSVVGTGGEVGESGYTF. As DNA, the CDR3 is TGCAGCGTTGTCGGGACAGGGGGCGAAGTGGGGGAGTCTGGCTACACCTTC.